This entry lists 20 T cell receptor beta chains sequenced from one sample in a study of early T cells in non-severe SARS-CoV-2 infection. TCRdb ran MiXCR on the 5' RACE reads and lists one entry per CDR3 protein. Here the sample spans 80,000 to 100,000 distinct CDR3 sequences, less than 15% being singletons. The sequencing input was whole blood. All receptors derive from an adult who was a healthcare worker with PCR-confirmed SARS-CoV-2 infection or an uninfected control (not recorded which).

This chain connects TRBV6-5 to TRBJ1-5; 7 bases agree with TRBD1. The V segment lost 4 bases and the J segment 2 bases; nucleotides outside the gene matches: 8. The CDR3 sequence is 16 residues long. The germline V gene encodes CDR1 MNHEY and CDR2 SVGAGI. The CDR3 DNA is TGTGCCAGCAGTTCCTTGACAGGGATTGGCAATCAGCCCCAGCATTTT. This translates into CASSSLTGIGNQPQHF.

The table lists this clonotype with a few counts. V usage is TRBV14 and J usage is TRBJ2-7; D remains ambiguous. CDR1 is SGHDN and CDR2 is FVKESK in the germline V gene. The V and J ends lost 1 base and 6 bases respectively, with 13 bases between them. The length of the CDR3 is 14 residues. The CDR3 DNA sequence: TGTGCCAGCAGCCAAGGCCCTACAGCGCTCGAGCAGTACTTC. This gives the protein CASSQGPTALEQYF.

This clonotype appeared many times. The rearrangement links TRBV12-3 or TRBV12-4 to TRBJ2-5; 7 nucleotides match TRBD1. V was pared by 2 bases and J by 4 bases, with 4 bases of the junction left unmatched. This CDR3 region has 14 residues. The CDR3 is CASSLTGAGETQYF. The CDR3 coding sequence is TGTGCCAGCAGTTTAACAGGGGCGGGAGAGACCCAGTACTTC.

This chain links TRBV5-6 with TRBJ1-2; D gene uncertain. Germline loops: CDR1 SGHDT, CDR2 YYEEEE. The germline V and J ends were trimmed by 4 bases and 7 bases, with 11 bases remaining between them. The CDR3 is 12 residues long. In DNA, the CDR3 is TGTGCCAGCAGCACCCTGAGGCTTGGCTACACCTTC. It encodes CASSTLRLGYTF.

This clonotype was seen many times. The chain has TRBV25-1 and TRBJ1-2; 7 bases agree with TRBD1. In germline, CDR1 is MGHDK, CDR2 SYGVNS. CDR3 size: 14 residues. Germline trimming cut 1 base from V and 4 bases from J; bases unmatched to any gene: 3. CDR3: CASSELGGGYGYTF. CDR3 sequence (DNA): TGTGCCAGCAGTGAATTAGGGGGCGGCTATGGCTACACCTTC.

This clonotype was counted at least ten times. The chain is built from TRBV7-9 and TRBJ2-7; no reliable D call. Germline V gene lookup returns CDR1 SEHNR and CDR2 FQNEAQ (reference sequence). Trimming cost V 2 bases and J 4 bases, with 9 bases left between them. The CDR3 consists of 13 residues. The CDR3 sequence: CASSLLVKYEQYF. The CDR3 coding sequence is TGTGCCAGCAGCTTATTGGTAAAATACGAGCAGTACTTC.

The chain employs TRBV28 and TRBJ2-2, with 8 nucleotides matching TRBD1. There are 16 residues in the CDR3. Unmatched junction bases numbered 10, after V lost 3 bases and J lost 7 bases. In germline, CDR1 is MDHEN, CDR2 SYDVKM. This CDR3 reads CASSFRQGASFGELFF. In nucleotides, the CDR3 is TGTGCCAGCAGTTTCAGGCAGGGGGCGAGTTTCGGGGAGCTGTTTTTT.

This clonotype has a count of ten or more. The V and J genes are TRBV28 and TRBJ1-2; D is ambiguous. Germline lookup yields CDR1 MDHEN and CDR2 SYDVKM. Between the trimmed V and J ends, which lost 5 bases and 8 bases, there was a span of 18 bases. The CDR3 runs 14 residues. The CDR3 is CASSTHYRSAGYTF. DNA of the CDR3: TGTGCCAGCAGTACCCACTATAGGTCCGCGGGCTACACCTTC.

This clonotype was seen only a few times. V and J are TRBV20-1 and TRBJ1-1, with D unresolved. Trimming removed 0 bases at V and 1 base at J, with 6 bases between. The CDR3 covers 13 residues. Germline lookup yields CDR1 DFQATT and CDR2 SNEGSKA (reference sequence). CDR3 loop: CSARDAGNTEAFF. The CDR3 nucleotides read TGCAGTGCTAGAGATGCGGGGAACACTGAAGCTTTCTTT.

This CDR3 reads CSATGTPLYEQYF. In nucleotides, the CDR3 is TGCAGCGCTACCGGGACACCCCTCTACGAGCAGTACTTC. This chain uses TRBV29-1 with TRBJ2-7; maybe TRBD1 (6 bases). V was trimmed by 7 bases and J by 3 bases, leaving 16 bases between them. There are 13 residues in the CDR3. Per the germline V gene, CDR1 is SQVTM and CDR2 is ANQGSEA.

The J gene is TRBJ2-6, the V gene TRBV4-2, with D possibly TRBD1 on 6 matching bases. CDR3 length: 17 residues. Germline V gene data show CDR1 as LGHNA and CDR2 as YNFKEQ. Between the trimmed V and J ends, which lost 4 bases and 0 bases, there was a span of 13 bases. CDR3 DNA sequence: TGTGCCAGCAGCCGGGGGACATTCGGCTCTGGGGCCAACGTCCTGACTTTC. It encodes CASSRGTFGSGANVLTF.

The chain employs TRBV28 and TRBJ1-2; D remains ambiguous. Germline CDR1 and CDR2: MDHEN and SYDVKM. V lost 3 bases, J lost 6 bases, and 5 bases lay in between. This CDR3 has 11 residues. In nucleotides, the CDR3 is TGTGCCAGCAGTTTCTTAAATGGCTACACCTTC. Encoded protein: CASSFLNGYTF.

The CDR3 spells CASSQGRQNTGELFF. CDR3 in DNA: TGTGCCAGCAGCCAAGGCAGGCAGAACACCGGGGAGCTGTTTTTT. This sequence joins TRBV4-2 and TRBJ2-2, with D hard to call. From germline, CDR1 is LGHNA and CDR2 YNFKEQ. The CDR3 is 15 amino acids. Trimming removed 1 base at V and 1 base at J, with 7 bases between.

The chain employs TRBV20-1 and TRBJ2-1; no definite D call. The germline gives CDR1 DFQATT, CDR2 SNEGSKA (reference sequence). The CDR3 covers 15 residues. The V gene lost 3 bases and the J gene lost 6 bases, with 18 bases spanning the gap. CDR3 in DNA: TGCAGTGCTAGTGACCGTGACAAGTTAATCAATGAGCAGTTCTTC. This encodes CSASDRDKLINEQFF.

V gene TRBV7-9 combines with J gene TRBJ1-5; tentatively, D is TRBD1 (5 bases). CDR1 is SEHNR, CDR2 FQNEAQ, per germline (reference sequence). V was pared by 5 bases and J by 0 bases, with 11 bases between. The CDR3 has 15 residues. The CDR3 DNA is TGTGCCAGCAGCCCCCCAGGGACTAGCAATCAGCCCCAGCATTTT. As protein: CASSPPGTSNQPQHF. Full variable domain (missing parts from reference TRBV7-9 and TRBJ1-5): DTGVSQNPRHKITKRGQNVTFRCDPISEHNRLYWYRQTLGQGPEFLTYFQNEAQLEKSRLLSDRFSAERPKGSFSTLEIQRTEQGDSAMYLCASSPPGTSNQPQHFGDGTRLSIL.

The chain couples TRBV4-3 to TRBJ2-1; 9 bases are shared with TRBD2. CDR1 and CDR2 (germline): LGHNA, YSLEER. The CDR3 loop spans 14 amino acids. The V segment lost 0 bases and the J segment 9 bases; nucleotides outside the gene matches: 3. Written as DNA, the CDR3 is TGCGCCAGCAGCCAAGAACAGCGGGGGGCTGAGCAGTTCTTC. Protein sequence: CASSQEQRGAEQFF.

This clonotype appeared many times. This chain connects TRBV7-9 to TRBJ2-3, with unresolved D. The CDR3 contains 14 residues. In germline, CDR1 is SEHNR, CDR2 FQNEAQ (reference sequence). V was shortened by 7 bases and J by 0 bases, with 11 bases between the two germline ends. The CDR3 loop is CASTSFGSTDTQYF. The DNA of the CDR3 is TGTGCCAGCACCTCATTTGGAAGCACAGATACGCAGTATTTT.

This clonotype has ten or more counts. The chain combines TRBV6-5 with TRBJ2-5; 7 bases are a match to TRBD2. Looked up from germline, CDR1 is MNHEY and CDR2 is SVGAGI. This CDR3 comprises 14 residues. V lost 2 bases, J lost 2 bases, and 2 bases stayed unmatched. CDR3 protein: CASSYAGGQETQYF. CDR3 DNA: TGTGCCAGCAGTTACGCCGGGGGGCAAGAGACCCAGTACTTC.

This clonotype was recorded a few times. The chain carries TRBV30 and TRBJ1-1; D call uncertain. The CDR3 totals 11 residues. CDR1 and CDR2 from the germline V gene are GTSNPN and SVGIG (reference sequence). Trimming pared 4 bases from V and 0 bases from J, leaving 3 bases between. The CDR3 coding sequence is TGTGCCTGGAAAATGAACACTGAAGCTTTCTTT. Its protein product is CAWKMNTEAFF.

This chain uses TRBV28 with TRBJ1-3; D remains ambiguous. The V gene lost 10 bases and the J gene lost 0 bases, with 4 bases spanning the gap. This CDR3 has 11 amino acids. Germline V CDR1 and CDR2: MDHEN, SYDVKM. In DNA, the CDR3 is TGTGCCATTAACTCTGGAAACACCATATATTTT. Translating it yields CAINSGNTIYF.